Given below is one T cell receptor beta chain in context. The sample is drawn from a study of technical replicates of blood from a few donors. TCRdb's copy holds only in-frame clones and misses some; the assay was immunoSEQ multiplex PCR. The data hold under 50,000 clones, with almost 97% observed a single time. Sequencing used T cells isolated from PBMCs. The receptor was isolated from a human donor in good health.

This CDR3 reads CATSDRGREAFF. CDR3 sequence (DNA): TGTGCCACCAGCGACAGGGGGCGGGAAGCTTTCTTT. V usage is TRBV15 and J usage is TRBJ1-1, with 10 bases aligning to TRBD1. Germline V lookup: CDR1 LNHNV, CDR2 YYDKDF (reference sequence). This CDR3 has 12 amino acids. With 5 bases clipped from V and 8 bases from J, the junction kept 2 bases outside the gene matches. The whole variable domain, filled in from reference TRBV15 and TRBJ1-1, reads DAMVIQNPRYQVTQFGKPVTLSCSQTLNHNVMYWYQQKSSQAPKLLFHYYDKDFNNEADTPDNFQSRRPNTSFCFLDIRSPGLGDTAMYLCATSDRGREAFFGQGTRLTVV.